The 28 T cell receptor beta chains presented below share a single source sample, sequenced in a study of HIV-infected patients and healthy controls. Alpha and beta constant-region primers primed reverse transcription of about 500 ng RNA. Each of the alpha and beta chains got its own library through chain-specific third strand synthesis with indices. TCRdb itself ran the 5' RACE reads through MiXCR, one entry per CDR3 protein. This table holds roughly 3,900 distinct CDR3 sequences, roughly 8.5% found once. Roughly three months, about 14 weeks, into antiretroviral therapy, follow-up blood was collected. All unsorted peripheral T cells were captured because whole blood was used without fractionation. The sequencing used blood, collected during antiretroviral therapy. Every receptor here comes from an adult with HIV infection.

By proportion, this clonotype is medium-sized (0.01 to 0.1%). The V gene is TRBV5-1, the J gene TRBJ1-1; D remains unclear. The CDR3 covers 14 residues. Germline V gene data show CDR1 as SGHRS and CDR2 as YFSETQ. The V gene lost 0 bases and the J gene lost 2 bases, with 8 bases spanning the gap. The CDR3 is CASSLAAENTEAFF. For the CDR3, the DNA is TGCGCCAGCAGCTTGGCCGCAGAAAACACTGAAGCTTTCTTT.

In its sample, this clonotype was seen many times. This chain links TRBV7-2 with TRBJ2-1; D is unresolved. Trimming took 3 bases from V and 2 from J, leaving 11 bases between them. The CDR3 loop spans 15 amino acids. Germline assignment: CDR1 SGHTA and CDR2 FQGNSA. The CDR3 sequence: CASSFAIPTYNEQFF. In DNA form, the CDR3 reads TGTGCCAGCAGCTTTGCGATTCCAACCTACAATGAGCAGTTCTTC.

This clonotype was observed many times. The genes are TRBV12-5 and TRBJ2-7; D gene uncertain. This CDR3 region has 13 residues. The V end was cut by 6 bases, the J end by 3 bases, with 12 bases between. CDR1 is LGHNT, CDR2 FRNRAP, per germline. The CDR3 spells CASGWKQLYEQYV. In DNA form, the CDR3 reads TGTGCTAGTGGCTGGAAACAGCTCTACGAGCAGTACGTC.

This clonotype rates as medium-sized. The chain uses TRBV29-1 and TRBJ2-1; no clear D. Germline values: CDR1 SQVTM, CDR2 ANQGSEA. V lost 2 bases and J 4 bases, leaving 12 bases between the germline ends. This CDR3 comprises 14 residues. The CDR3 nucleotides read TGCAGCGTTGAAAGTAGGATAGTTTACAATGAGCAGTTCTTC. Protein: CSVESRIVYNEQFF.

This clonotype is medium-sized (0.01 to 0.1%). The chain uses TRBV12-3 or TRBV12-4 and TRBJ2-1, with unresolved D. With 1 base removed from V and 2 bases from J, the gap between germline ends came to 12 bases. The CDR3 length is 16 residues. The CDR3 spells CASSLEVADPYNEQFF. CDR3 sequence (DNA): TGTGCCAGCAGTTTAGAGGTGGCGGACCCCTACAATGAGCAGTTCTTC.

Relative to its sample, this clonotype is medium-sized. The chain recombines TRBV6-5 with TRBJ2-1, with D maybe TRBD1 (6 bases). V lost 0 bases and J lost 6, with 12 bases in between. From germline, CDR1 is MNHEY and CDR2 SVGAGI. This CDR3 spans 15 amino acids. CDR3: CASSYSTGSPNEQFF. In nucleotides, the CDR3 is TGTGCCAGCAGTTACTCTACAGGGTCCCCCAATGAGCAGTTCTTC.

This clonotype showed up many times. The V gene is TRBV11-2, the J gene TRBJ1-5; TRBD1 is a possible D gene (5 bases). CDR3 length equals 15 residues. Trimming shortened V by 5 bases and J by 6 bases, and 17 bases separated the two germline ends. Germline loops: CDR1 SGHAT, CDR2 FQNNGV. This chain's CDR3 is CASSEEAGRAQPQHF. In nucleotides, the CDR3 is TGTGCCAGCAGCGAAGAAGCAGGGAGGGCTCAGCCCCAGCATTTT.

V and J are TRBV20-1 and TRBJ2-1; 12 nucleotides line up with TRBD2. V lost 3 bases to trimming and J lost 8 bases; unmatched junction nucleotides: 20. This CDR3 contains 19 residues. CDR1 and CDR2 (germline): DFQATT, SNEGSKA (reference sequence). The CDR3 DNA reads TGCAGTGCTAGTTCGGCTAGCGGGGGGGGCCACCACATTCCCCATGAGCAGTTCTTC. The encoded protein is CSASSASGGGHHIPHEQFF.

By sample fraction, this clonotype is medium-sized. The chain is built from TRBV6-2 or TRBV6-3 and TRBJ2-2; D may be TRBD2 (5 bases). The CDR3 totals 15 residues. The V end lost 5 bases, the J end lost 4 bases, and 14 bases lay between the germline ends. Germline V CDR1 and CDR2: MNHEY, SVGEGT. The CDR3 nucleotides read TGTGCCAGCAGTCGGACTGTGCGCCTCACCGGGGAGCTGTTTTTT. It encodes CASSRTVRLTGELFF.

This clonotype is medium-sized by share. V gene TRBV20-1 combines with J gene TRBJ2-3, with TRBD2 as a possible D gene (6 bases). With 6 bases removed from V and 4 bases from J, the gap between germline ends came to 17 bases. The CDR3 is 14 residues long. Germline CDR1 reads DFQATT; CDR2 reads SNEGSKA (reference sequence). The DNA of the CDR3 is TGCAGTGCGCGGGGCTCCAGGGTCCCAGATACGCAGTATTTT. This sequence encodes CSARGSRVPDTQYF.

This clonotype is medium-sized by share. The chain links TRBV7-2 to TRBJ2-1, with 13 bases lining up with TRBD2. Germline assignment: CDR1 SGHTA and CDR2 FQGNSA. With V trimmed by 1 base and J by 7 bases, 7 bases remained unmatched. CDR3 length: 17 amino acids. CDR3 sequence reads: CASSLGLAGGPGNEQFF. CDR3 in DNA: TGTGCCAGCAGCTTAGGACTAGCGGGGGGCCCCGGGAATGAGCAGTTCTTC.

In this sample, this clonotype turned up many times. V gene TRBV7-2 combines with J gene TRBJ2-3; D gene uncertain. CDR1 is SGHTA and CDR2 is FQGNSA in the germline V gene. This CDR3 spans 13 amino acids. The V gene lost 2 bases and the J gene lost 4 bases, with 7 bases spanning the gap. CDR3 DNA: TGTGCCAGCAGCTTAAATGTCGCAGATACGCAGTATTTT. The encoded protein is CASSLNVADTQYF.

This clonotype has a count of ten or more. The genes are TRBV5-3 and TRBJ1-5; a weak D match, TRBD1 (5 bases). TRBV5-3 is assigned to the ORF class and has an uncertain function. The CDR3 runs 17 residues. The ends were cut back, 0 bases at V and 7 bases at J, with 20 bases in the middle. The CDR3 region has the DNA TGTGCCAGAAGCTTGGTGGGGACGCCGTCGACTTGCCAGCCCCAGCATTTT. Translation: CARSLVGTPSTCQPQHF.

By share, this clonotype ranks as medium-sized. The V gene is TRBV2, the J gene TRBJ2-7; either TRBD1 or TRBD2 may fit D (5 bases each). The germline V gene has CDR1 SNHLY and CDR2 FYNNEI. The CDR3 length is 14 residues. Trimming took 6 bases from V and 2 from J, leaving 14 bases between them. The CDR3 DNA is TGTGCCAGCAGCTTATCCAGGGACGCCTACGAGCAGTACTTC. The encoded protein is CASSLSRDAYEQYF.

This clonotype is medium-sized. The chain recombines TRBV12-3 or TRBV12-4 with TRBJ2-7; no reliable D call. The CDR3 covers 12 residues. Between the trimmed V and J ends, which lost 4 bases and 3 bases, there was a span of 7 bases. This chain's CDR3 is CASSSNYYEQYV. The CDR3, as DNA: TGTGCCAGCAGTTCCAATTACTACGAGCAGTACGTC.

This clonotype is medium-sized (0.01 to 0.1%). The V call is TRBV6-2 or TRBV6-3, the J call TRBJ2-2, with D uncertain. The V gene lost 1 base and the J gene lost 6 bases, with 9 bases spanning the gap. The CDR3 totals 14 residues. Germline V lookup: CDR1 MNHEY, CDR2 SVGEGT. The CDR3 protein is CASSYLSGSGELFF. The DNA of the CDR3 is TGTGCCAGCAGTTACTTATCGGGTTCCGGGGAGCTGTTTTTT.

This clonotype is labeled medium-sized. The V call is TRBV12-3 or TRBV12-4, the J call TRBJ1-5; no reliable D call. The V end was cut by 6 bases, the J end by 8 bases, with 23 bases between. The length of the CDR3 is 16 residues. The CDR3, as DNA: TGTGCCAGCAGCTCGACCGGGCCCCCTATGGTTAAGCCCCAGCATTTT. It translates to CASSSTGPPMVKPQHF.

This clonotype was recorded many times. V and J are TRBV11-2 and TRBJ1-1; weak D call: TRBD1 (5 bases). CDR1 SGHAT and CDR2 FQNNGV come from the germline V gene. The CDR3 runs 14 residues. Trimming removed 1 base from V and 8 bases from J, with 14 bases in between. The CDR3 nucleotides are TGTGCCAGCAGCTTAGCGGGGGTCTTCACAGAAGCTTTCTTT. Translated: CASSLAGVFTEAFF.

By sample fraction, this clonotype is large. The genes are TRBV3-1 and TRBJ2-7; TRBD2 aligns across 13 bases. Per germline, CDR1 LGHDT and CDR2 YNNKEL (reference sequence). V trimming: 4 bases; J trimming: 1 base; junction bases outside the gene matches: 10. The CDR3 consists of 18 residues. The CDR3 here is CASSPRGLAGDYSYEQYF. The CDR3 coding sequence is TGTGCCAGCAGCCCGCGAGGACTAGCGGGGGACTATTCCTACGAGCAGTACTTC.

In its sample, this clonotype ranks as medium-sized. CDR3 DNA sequence: TGTGCCAGCAGCCGACTAGCGGGGGGGGTAGATACGCAGTATTTT. Translation: CASSRLAGGVDTQYF. The chain carries TRBV6-1 and TRBJ2-3, with TRBD2 identical over 14 bases. The length of the CDR3 is 15 residues. Trimming at V came to 6 bases and at J to 5 bases, leaving 4 bases not matched to a gene. Germline V gives CDR1 MNHNS, CDR2 SASEGT.

The chain recombines TRBV7-6 with TRBJ2-5, with D possibly matching TRBD2 (6 bases). This CDR3 has 14 residues. Trimming stripped 1 base from V and 2 bases from J, with 8 bases between. Germline V gives CDR1 SGHVS, CDR2 FNYEAQ. The DNA of the CDR3 is TGTGCCAGCAGCTTAGGTGGGGGGCAAGAGACCCAGTACTTC. It translates to CASSLGGGQETQYF. Based on the CDR3 plus reference TRBV7-6 and TRBJ2-5, the full variable domain is GAGVSQSPRYKVTKRGQDVALRCDPISGHVSLYWYRQALGQGPEFLTYFNYEAQQDKSGLPNDRFSAERPEGSISTLTIQRTEQRDSAMYRCASSLGGGQETQYFGPGTRLLVL.

In its sample, this clonotype is medium-sized. This sequence joins TRBV27 and TRBJ2-7, with TRBD1 identical over 8 bases. Germline assignment: CDR1 MNHEY and CDR2 SMNVEV (reference sequence). This CDR3 comprises 14 residues. J lost 6 bases, V lost 7 bases, and 11 bases had no gene match. The CDR3 is CASMVRTGSREQYV. CDR3 nucleotide sequence: TGTGCCAGCATGGTGAGGACAGGGTCTCGCGAGCAGTACGTC.

V is TRBV6-2 or TRBV6-3 and J is TRBJ1-1; D ambiguous. The CDR3 consists of 15 residues. Germline V gene data show CDR1 as MNHEY and CDR2 as SVGEGT. V was pared by 7 bases and J by 1 base, with 16 bases between. CDR3 protein: CASTPRITSNTEAFF. The DNA of the CDR3 is TGTGCCAGCACTCCCCGTATAACTTCGAACACTGAAGCTTTCTTT.

This clonotype rates as medium-sized. DNA of the CDR3: TGTGCCAGCAGCTTGGGGTCGGACAGGGCGGATACGCAGTATTTT. It translates to CASSLGSDRADTQYF. The V call is TRBV5-6, the J call TRBJ2-3; the match to TRBD1 covers 8 bases. The V and J ends lost 0 bases and 6 bases, in that order; junction bases with no gene match: 6. The CDR3 contains 15 residues. CDR1 is SGHDT and CDR2 is YYEEEE in the germline V gene.

Many counts were recorded for this clonotype. This chain connects TRBV20-1 to TRBJ2-3; 10 bases line up with TRBD1. V dropped 7 bases and J dropped 3; count of bases not matched to a gene: 7. The CDR3 spans 14 residues. CDR1 and CDR2 from the germline V gene are DFQATT and SNEGSKA (reference sequence). For the CDR3, the DNA is TGCAGTGTTGGCCGGGACAGGGGTACAGATACGCAGTATTTT. It is translated as CSVGRDRGTDTQYF.

This clonotype was recorded many times. The chain carries TRBV27 and TRBJ1-1; D unclear. Germline-derived CDR1 and CDR2 are MNHEY and SMNVEV (reference sequence). This CDR3 comprises 14 residues. V was pared by 2 bases and J by 4 bases, with 11 bases between. The CDR3 spells CASSLIGVGTEAFF. The CDR3 DNA reads as TGTGCCAGCAGTTTAATCGGGGTCGGCACTGAAGCTTTCTTT.

Sample share makes this clonotype medium-sized (0.01 to 0.1%). This chain connects TRBV20-1 to TRBJ2-1; 7 bases fit TRBD2. From germline, CDR1 is DFQATT and CDR2 SNEGSKA (reference sequence). Trimming cost V 3 bases and J 0 bases; bases outside gene matches: 5. The CDR3 sequence is 15 residues long. The CDR3 loop reads CSARALARSYNEQFF. The CDR3 DNA sequence: TGCAGTGCTAGGGCACTAGCGCGCTCCTACAATGAGCAGTTCTTC.

By share, this clonotype ranks as medium-sized. This chain links TRBV27 with TRBJ2-2; 8 nucleotides agree with TRBD1. The V and J ends lost 4 bases and 0 bases, in that order; junction bases with no gene match: 1. The germline CDR1 and CDR2 sequences are MNHEY and SMNVEV (reference sequence). The length of the CDR3 is 15 residues. CDR3 sequence (DNA): TGTGCCAGCAGTTCACAGGGGGCGAACACCGGGGAGCTGTTTTTT. It encodes CASSSQGANTGELFF.